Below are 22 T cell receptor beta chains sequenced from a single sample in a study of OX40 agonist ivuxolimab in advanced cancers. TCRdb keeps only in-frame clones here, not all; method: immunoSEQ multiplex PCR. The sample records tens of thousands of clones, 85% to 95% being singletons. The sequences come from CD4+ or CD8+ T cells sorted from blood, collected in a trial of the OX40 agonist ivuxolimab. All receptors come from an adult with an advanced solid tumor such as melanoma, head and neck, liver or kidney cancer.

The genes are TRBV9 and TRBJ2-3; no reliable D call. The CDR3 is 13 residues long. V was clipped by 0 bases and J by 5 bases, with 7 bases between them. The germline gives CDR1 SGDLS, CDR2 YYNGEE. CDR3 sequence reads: CASSVGRRDTQYF. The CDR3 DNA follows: TGTGCCAGCAGCGTAGGTAGGAGAGATACGCAGTATTTT. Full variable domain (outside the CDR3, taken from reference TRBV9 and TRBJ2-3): DSGVTQTPKHLITATGQRVTLRCSPRSGDLSVYWYQQSLDQGLQFLIQYYNGEERAKGNILERFSAQQFPDLHSELNLSSLELGDSALYFCASSVGRRDTQYFGPGTRLTVL.

The CDR3 here is CSVTPGQGIGSEQYF. The CDR3 region has the DNA TGCAGCGTTACCCCGGGACAGGGGATTGGGAGCGAGCAGTACTTC. This chain joins TRBV29-1 and TRBJ2-7; 10 bases map to TRBD1. The CDR3 extends over 15 amino acids. Germline V gives CDR1 SQVTM, CDR2 ANQGSEA. Trimming took 5 bases from V and 6 from J; bases not matched to a gene: 13.

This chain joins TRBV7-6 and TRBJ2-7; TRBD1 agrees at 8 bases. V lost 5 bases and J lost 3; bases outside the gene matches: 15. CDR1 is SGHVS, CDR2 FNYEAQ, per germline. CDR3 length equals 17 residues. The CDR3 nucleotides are TGTGCCAGCAGCCCCGACGCCGGACAGGGAATACTCTACGAGCAGTACTTC. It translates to CASSPDAGQGILYEQYF.

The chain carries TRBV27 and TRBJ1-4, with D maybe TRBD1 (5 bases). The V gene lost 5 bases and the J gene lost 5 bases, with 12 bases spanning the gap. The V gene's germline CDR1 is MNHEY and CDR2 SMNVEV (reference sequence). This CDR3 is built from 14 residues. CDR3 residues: CASSRLRDNEKLFF. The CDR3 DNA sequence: TGTGCCAGCAGTAGACTTCGGGACAATGAAAAACTGTTTTTT.

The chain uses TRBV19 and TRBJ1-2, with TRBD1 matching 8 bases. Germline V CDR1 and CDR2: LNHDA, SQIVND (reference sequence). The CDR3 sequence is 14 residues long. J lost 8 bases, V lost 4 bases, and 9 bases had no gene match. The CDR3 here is CASSTPDREAGYTF. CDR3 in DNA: TGTGCCAGTAGTACGCCGGACAGGGAGGCCGGCTACACCTTC.

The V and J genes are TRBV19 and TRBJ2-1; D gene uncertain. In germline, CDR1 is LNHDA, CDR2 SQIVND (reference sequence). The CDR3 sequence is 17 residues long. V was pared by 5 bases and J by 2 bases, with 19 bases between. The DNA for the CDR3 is TGTGCCAGTAGTCCCGGTGGAGTTCCTTCCCCCTACAATGAGCAGTTCTTC. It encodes CASSPGGVPSPYNEQFF.

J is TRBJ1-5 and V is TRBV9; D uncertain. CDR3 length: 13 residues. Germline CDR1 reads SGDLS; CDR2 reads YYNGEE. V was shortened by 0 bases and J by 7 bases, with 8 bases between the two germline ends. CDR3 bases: TGTGCCAGCAGCGTAGATGGGGAACAGCCCCAGCATTTT. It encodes CASSVDGEQPQHF.

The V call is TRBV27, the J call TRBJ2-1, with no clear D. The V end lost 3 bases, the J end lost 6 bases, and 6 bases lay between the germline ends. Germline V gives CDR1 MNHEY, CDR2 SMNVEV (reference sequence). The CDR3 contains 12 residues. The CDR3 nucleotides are TGTGCCAGCAGTTTCAGCTCCAATGAGCAGTTCTTC. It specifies CASSFSSNEQFF.

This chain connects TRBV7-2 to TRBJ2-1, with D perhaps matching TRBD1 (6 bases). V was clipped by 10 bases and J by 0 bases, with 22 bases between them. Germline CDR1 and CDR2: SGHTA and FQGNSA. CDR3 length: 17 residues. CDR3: CATEGDGQQSSYNEQFF. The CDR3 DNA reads TGTGCCACCGAAGGGGATGGACAGCAAAGCTCCTACAATGAGCAGTTCTTC.

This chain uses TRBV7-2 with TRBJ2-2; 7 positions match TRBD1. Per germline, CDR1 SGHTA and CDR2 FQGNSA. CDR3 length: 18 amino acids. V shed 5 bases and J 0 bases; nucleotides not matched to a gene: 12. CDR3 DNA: TGTGCCAGCAGCCGAAGGGGGCCGGAACGATCGAACACCGGGGAGCTGTTTTTT. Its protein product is CASSRRGPERSNTGELFF.

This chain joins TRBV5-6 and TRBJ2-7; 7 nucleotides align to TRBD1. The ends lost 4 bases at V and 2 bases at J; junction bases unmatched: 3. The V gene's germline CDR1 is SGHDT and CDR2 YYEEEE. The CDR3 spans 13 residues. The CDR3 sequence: CASSKGTAYEQYF. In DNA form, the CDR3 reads TGTGCCAGCAGCAAAGGGACAGCCTACGAGCAGTACTTC.

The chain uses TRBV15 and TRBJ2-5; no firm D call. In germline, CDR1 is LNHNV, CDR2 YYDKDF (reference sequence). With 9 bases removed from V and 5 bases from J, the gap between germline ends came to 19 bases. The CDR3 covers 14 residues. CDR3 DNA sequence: TGTGCCACTACCCCCAGTGAGGCCCGGGAGACCCAGTACTTC. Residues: CATTPSEARETQYF.

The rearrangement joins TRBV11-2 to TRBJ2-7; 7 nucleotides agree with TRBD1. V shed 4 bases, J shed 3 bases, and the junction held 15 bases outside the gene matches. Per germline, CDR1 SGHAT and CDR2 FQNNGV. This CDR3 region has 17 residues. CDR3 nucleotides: TGTGCCAGCAGCTCACATCCCCGACCCGGACAGGACTACGAGCAGTACTTC. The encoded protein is CASSSHPRPGQDYEQYF.

This chain's CDR3 is CASSQGTSLSHYNEQFF. The CDR3 nucleotides read TGTGCCAGCTCCCAAGGGACAAGCCTCAGCCATTACAATGAGCAGTTCTTC. V usage is TRBV18 and J usage is TRBJ2-1; a weak D match, TRBD1 (6 bases). CDR3 length equals 17 residues. V lost 6 bases to trimming and J lost 4 bases, with 22 bases between them. Per germline, CDR1 KGHSH and CDR2 LQKENI.

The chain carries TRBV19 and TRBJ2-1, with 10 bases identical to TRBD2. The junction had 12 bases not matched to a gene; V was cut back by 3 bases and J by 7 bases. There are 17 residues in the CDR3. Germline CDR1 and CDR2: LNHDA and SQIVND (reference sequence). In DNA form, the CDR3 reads TGTGCCAGTAGTATTCAGTACTGGGCTAGCGGGAGTAATGAGCAGTTCTTC. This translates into CASSIQYWASGSNEQFF.

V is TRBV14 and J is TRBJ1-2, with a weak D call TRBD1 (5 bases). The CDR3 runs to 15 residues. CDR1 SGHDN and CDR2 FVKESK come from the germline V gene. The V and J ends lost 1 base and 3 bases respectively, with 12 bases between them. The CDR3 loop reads CASSQVDGGDYGYTF. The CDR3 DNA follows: TGTGCCAGCAGCCAAGTCGACGGGGGGGACTATGGCTACACCTTC.

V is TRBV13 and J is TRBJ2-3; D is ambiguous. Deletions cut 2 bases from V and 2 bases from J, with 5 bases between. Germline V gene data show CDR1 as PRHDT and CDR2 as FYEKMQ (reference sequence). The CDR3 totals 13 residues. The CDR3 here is CASSLTITDTQYF. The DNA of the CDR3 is TGTGCCAGCAGCTTAACCATCACAGATACGCAGTATTTT.

Written as DNA, the CDR3 is TGTGCCAGCAGCCCGGGAGCAATCTACGAGCAGTACTTC. Amino acid sequence: CASSPGAIYEQYF. J is TRBJ2-7 and V is TRBV7-9; the D gene is possibly TRBD2 (6 bases). V was cut by 5 bases and J by 3 bases, with 11 bases left in between. This CDR3 contains 13 residues. The germline V gene has CDR1 SEHNR and CDR2 FQNEAQ (reference sequence).

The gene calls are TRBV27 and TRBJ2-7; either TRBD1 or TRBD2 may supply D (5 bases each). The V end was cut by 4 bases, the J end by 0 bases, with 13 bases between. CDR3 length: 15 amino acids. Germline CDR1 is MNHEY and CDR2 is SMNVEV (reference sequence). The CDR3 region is CASSYAGTGSYEQYF. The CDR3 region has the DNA TGTGCCAGCAGTTACGCCGGGACGGGCTCCTACGAGCAGTACTTC.

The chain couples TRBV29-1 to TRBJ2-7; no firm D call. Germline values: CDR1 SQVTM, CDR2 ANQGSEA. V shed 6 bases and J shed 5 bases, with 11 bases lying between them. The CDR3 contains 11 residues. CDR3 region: CSVLGPDEQYF. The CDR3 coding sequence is TGCAGCGTCCTCGGGCCGGACGAGCAGTACTTC.

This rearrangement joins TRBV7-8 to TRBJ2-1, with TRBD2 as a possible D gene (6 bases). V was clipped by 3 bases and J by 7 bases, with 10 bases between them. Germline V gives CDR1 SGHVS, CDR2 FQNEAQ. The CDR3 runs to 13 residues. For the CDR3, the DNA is TGTGCCAGCAGCTTTCGACTAGGTAATGAGCAGTTCTTC. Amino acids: CASSFRLGNEQFF.

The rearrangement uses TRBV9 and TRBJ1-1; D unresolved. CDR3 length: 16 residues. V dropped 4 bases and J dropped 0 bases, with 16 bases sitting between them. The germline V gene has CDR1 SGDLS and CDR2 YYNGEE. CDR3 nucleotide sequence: TGTGCCAGCAGCCCTGAATCGGCAGTGATGAACACTGAAGCTTTCTTT. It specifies CASSPESAVMNTEAFF.